This entry features one T cell receptor (beta chain) sequence. The source of the sample is a study of CD8 T cells in Susac syndrome. Across the study: Patients with Susac syndrome were therapy-naive, treated with corticosteroids, or treated with intravenous immunoglobulin alone when blood was collected.

Reverse transcription of about 0.5 to 1 ug RNA used random hexamers. A multiplex approach, immunoSEQ multiplex PCR, amplified TCR beta CDR3 across 54 Vbeta and 13 Jbeta. MiXCR was run by TCRdb on the immunoSEQ multiplex PCR reads, yielding one entry per CDR3 protein. The sample gives about 150,000 distinct CDR3 sequences, 85% to 95% of which show up once; approximately 0.17% is in the top ten. The junction had 7 bases not matched to a gene; V was cut back by 1 base and J by 2 bases. The CDR3 spans 16 residues. Germline CDR1 is DFQATT and CDR2 is SNEGSKA (reference sequence). The chain recombines TRBV20-1 with TRBJ2-3; 9 bases match TRBD2. The sample consisted of CD4+ T cells from PBMCs. The sequence was collected from a human donor with Susac syndrome. CDR3 sequence (DNA): TGCAGTGCTAGAGCTCCCCCTAGCGGGATCACAGATACGCAGTATTTT. It codes for CSARAPPSGITDTQYF.